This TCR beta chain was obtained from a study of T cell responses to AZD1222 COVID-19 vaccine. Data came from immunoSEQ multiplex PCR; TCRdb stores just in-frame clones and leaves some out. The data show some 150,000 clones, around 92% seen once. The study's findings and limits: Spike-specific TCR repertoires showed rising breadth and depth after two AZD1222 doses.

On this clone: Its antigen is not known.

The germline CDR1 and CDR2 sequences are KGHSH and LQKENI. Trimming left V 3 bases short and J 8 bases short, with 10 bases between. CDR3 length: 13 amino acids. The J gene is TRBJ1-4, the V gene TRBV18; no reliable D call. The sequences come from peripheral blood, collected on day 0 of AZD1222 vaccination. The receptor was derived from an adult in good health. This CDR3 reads CASSPDLGEKLFF. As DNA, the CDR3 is TGTGCCAGCTCACCTGACCTGGGGGAAAAACTGTTTTTT.